The next 18 T cell receptor beta chains were all read from a single sample in a study of blood T cell repertoires in COVID-19. Measured with immunoSEQ multiplex PCR; TCRdb has only the in-frame clones, and not every one. The data contain about 160,000 clones, around 79% of them singletons. Source material: peripheral blood. The receptor source for this set is a woman aged 55-70 years with COVID-19, enrolled during active disease.

The chain is built from TRBV6-5 and TRBJ2-7, with D perhaps matching TRBD1 (5 bases). The ends were cut back, 2 bases at V and 1 base at J, with 15 bases in the middle. This CDR3 is built from 16 residues. Germline CDR1 MNHEY, CDR2 SVGAGI. The CDR3 DNA sequence: TGTGCCAGCAGTTACCTAAGGCAGGGAATATCCTACGAGCAGTACGTC. Amino acids: CASSYLRQGISYEQYV.

For the CDR3, the DNA is TGTGCCAGCAGCCGAACCTCTAGCGGGGGGGCCGCTGAGCAGTTCTTC. Protein: CASSRTSSGGAAEQFF. The gene calls are TRBV4-2 and TRBJ2-1, with 12 nucleotides matching TRBD2. CDR3 length: 16 amino acids. V lost 4 bases to trimming and J lost 9 bases; unmatched junction nucleotides: 10. Germline-derived CDR1 and CDR2 are LGHNA and YNFKEQ.

The V call is TRBV28, the J call TRBJ2-5; a possible D gene is TRBD2 (6 bases). This CDR3 has 15 residues. Germline assignment: CDR1 MDHEN and CDR2 SYDVKM. Trimming removed 2 bases at V and 3 bases at J, with 13 bases between. CDR3 nucleotides: TGTGCCAGCAGTTTAGCGGGGTTGTCCAAAGAGACCCAGTACTTC. Translating it yields CASSLAGLSKETQYF.

This sequence joins TRBV3-1 (or the pseudogene TRBV3-2) and TRBJ2-2, with D perhaps matching TRBD2 (5 bases). Trimming took off 2 bases at V and 2 bases at J, with 24 bases between the two ends. In germline, CDR1 is LGHDT, CDR2 YNNKEL (reference sequence). The CDR3 sequence is 20 residues long. CDR3 in DNA: TGTGCCAGCAGCCAACTCATCTCACAACAACTGGGAGAAAACACCGGGGAGCTGTTTTTT. It specifies CASSQLISQQLGENTGELFF.

J is TRBJ2-3 and V is TRBV7-2; D ambiguous. There are 12 residues in the CDR3. Germline V CDR1 and CDR2: SGHTA, FQGNSA. V lost 5 bases and J 6 bases, leaving 9 bases between the germline ends. CDR3 amino acids: CASSLTVDTQYF. CDR3 coding DNA: TGTGCCAGCAGCCTTACGGTGGATACGCAGTATTTT.

A single count supports this clone. One end of the junction fails to match germline, which may point to a read error. V gene TRBV15 combines with J gene TRBJ2-5; D is perhaps TRBD2 (5 bases). Germline CDR1 is LNHNV and CDR2 is YYDKDF (reference sequence). The CDR3 sequence is 15 residues long. Written as DNA, the CDR3 is TGTGCCATCAGCAGAGATCGGATCCAACGGGATACCCAGTACTTC. This sequence encodes CAISRDRIQRDTQYF.

The gene calls are TRBV6-5 and TRBJ2-3, with 10 nucleotides matching TRBD2. The junction had 7 bases not matched to a gene; V was cut back by 6 bases and J by 7 bases. CDR1 is MNHEY and CDR2 is SVGAGI in the germline V gene. The CDR3 extends over 14 amino acids. The CDR3, as DNA: TGTGCCAGCAGCTCGACTAGCGGGCTATATACGCAGTATTTT. Encoded protein: CASSSTSGLYTQYF.

V and J are TRBV9 and TRBJ2-2, with D possibly matching TRBD1 (5 bases). Germline V gives CDR1 SGDLS, CDR2 YYNGEE. Trimming shortened V by 4 bases and J by 5 bases, and 18 bases separated the two germline ends. The CDR3 loop spans 16 amino acids. CDR3 sequence (DNA): TGTGCCAGCAGCTCCAGATCCAGGGTAGAGACCGGGGAGCTGTTTTTT. Its translation is CASSSRSRVETGELFF.

The rearrangement uses TRBV7-3 and TRBJ2-1; 9 positions match TRBD2. This CDR3 spans 20 amino acids. Germline V CDR1 and CDR2: SGHTA, FQGTGA. With V trimmed by 5 bases and J by 6 bases, 23 bases remained unmatched. Here the CDR3 DNA reads TGTGCCAGCAGCCCCCTAGGGGGTGGGGTCGCTAGCGGGGACCGCAATGAGCAGTTCTTC. Its translation is CASSPLGGGVASGDRNEQFF.

CDR3 amino acids: CSVGYRGRYEQYV. CDR3 DNA sequence: TGCAGCGTTGGGTACAGGGGGCGATACGAGCAGTACGTC. The rearrangement uses TRBV29-1 and TRBJ2-7; 9 bases fit TRBD1. Germline loops: CDR1 SQVTM, CDR2 ANQGSEA. The CDR3 is 13 amino acids. V was pared by 4 bases and J by 4 bases, with 5 bases of the junction left unmatched.

The gene calls are TRBV30 and TRBJ2-3; the match to TRBD2 covers 8 bases. Germline V lookup: CDR1 GTSNPN, CDR2 SVGIG (reference sequence). CDR3 size: 15 residues. The J segment lost 3 bases and the V segment lost 7 bases, leaving 12 bases of the junction unmatched. The CDR3 sequence is CAYQVGLVSTDTQYF. DNA of the CDR3: TGTGCCTACCAGGTGGGACTAGTTAGTACAGATACGCAGTATTTT.

V usage is TRBV19 and J usage is TRBJ2-7, with 9 bases that match TRBD1. CDR3 length: 16 residues. Germline CDR1 reads LNHDA; CDR2 reads SQIVND (reference sequence). V trimming: 8 bases; J trimming: 6 bases; junction bases outside the gene matches: 17. CDR3 nucleotide sequence: TGTGCCAGTTCAGACCGGGGGACAGGGTATTCCGGCGAGCAGTACTTC. Translated: CASSDRGTGYSGEQYF. Supplemented by reference TRBV19 and TRBJ2-7, the full variable domain reads DGGITQSPKYLFRKEGQNVTLSCEQNLNHDAMYWYRQDPGQGLRLIYYSQIVNDFQKGDIAEGYSVSREKKESFPLTVTSAQKNPTAFYLCASSDRGTGYSGEQYFGPGTRLTVT.

The chain employs TRBV12-3 or TRBV12-4 and TRBJ1-4, with 8 bases fitting TRBD1. J gave up 7 bases and V 6 bases, and 4 bases lay outside the gene matches. The CDR3 length is 13 residues. This chain's CDR3 is CASRRDRLEKLFF. The CDR3, as DNA: TGTGCCAGCAGACGGGACAGGCTTGAAAAACTGTTTTTT.

V gene TRBV7-6 combines with J gene TRBJ2-1; 7 bases map to TRBD2. V lost 1 base and J lost 5; bases outside the gene matches: 8. This CDR3 is built from 16 residues. The germline gives CDR1 SGHVS, CDR2 FNYEAQ. The CDR3 bases are TGTGCCAGCAGCTTAGTCCGGACTAGTAGCAACAATGAGCAGTTCTTC. This codes for CASSLVRTSSNNEQFF. Drawing the rest from reference TRBV7-6 and TRBJ2-1, the complete variable domain is GAGVSQSPRYKVTKRGQDVALRCDPISGHVSLYWYRQALGQGPEFLTYFNYEAQQDKSGLPNDRFSAERPEGSISTLTIQRTEQRDSAMYRCASSLVRTSSNNEQFFGPGTRLTVL.

The chain links TRBV5-1 to TRBJ2-2, with 7 bases matching TRBD2. The CDR3 is made up of 20 amino acids. The V and J ends lost 4 bases and 5 bases, in that order; junction bases with no gene match: 23. Per germline, CDR1 SGHRS and CDR2 YFSETQ. In nucleotides, the CDR3 is TGCGCCAGCAGCCCCTGGGCAGAAGGAGGGACCACCGGGAGGACCGGGGAGCTGTTTTTT. Protein product: CASSPWAEGGTTGRTGELFF.

The rearrangement joins TRBV6-5 to TRBJ1-1; 7 bases line up with TRBD1. Germline V gene data show CDR1 as MNHEY and CDR2 as SVGAGI. Unmatched junction bases numbered 1, after V lost 6 bases and J lost 0 bases. The CDR3 contains 13 residues. The CDR3 loop reads CASRDRLNTEAFF. The CDR3 nucleotides are TGTGCCAGCAGGGACAGGTTGAACACTGAAGCTTTCTTT.

The chain has TRBV19 and TRBJ2-7; 9 bases fit TRBD1. The CDR3 loop spans 14 amino acids. The germline V gene encodes CDR1 LNHDA and CDR2 SQIVND (reference sequence). V was clipped by 6 bases and J by 3 bases; unmatched bases: 6. CDR3 amino acids: CASRETGGNYEQYF. The CDR3 DNA follows: TGTGCCAGTAGGGAGACAGGGGGGAACTACGAGCAGTACTTC.

V usage is TRBV2 and J usage is TRBJ2-3; 10 nucleotides agree with TRBD2. There are 13 residues in the CDR3. Looked up from germline, CDR1 is SNHLY and CDR2 is FYNNEI. The V gene end was trimmed by 1 base and the J gene end by 14 bases; junction bases not matched to a gene: 6. The CDR3 DNA sequence: TGTGCCAGCAGTGAAGGGCTAGCGGGGGAGGGGTATTTT. This codes for CASSEGLAGEGYF. Full variable domain (missing parts from reference TRBV2 and TRBJ2-3): EPEVTQTPSHQVTQMGQEVILRCVPISNHLYFYWYRQILGQKVEFLVSFYNNEISEKSEIFDDQFSVERPDGSNFTLKIRSTKLEDSAMYFCASSEGLAGEGYFGPGTRLTVL.